The clone carrying this T cell receptor (beta chain) was found a few times. Its antigen remains unknown. Here immunoSEQ multiplex PCR was the method, and the copy in TCRdb shows in-frame clones only, minus some. The data hold roughly 86,000 clones, with 65% to 85% observed a single time. The data were taken from a study of PD-1 blockade in classical Hodgkin lymphoma. As to time point: cycle 4 day 1 (C4D1), after five to seven weeks of nivolumab. Every one of the patients relapsed after autologous stem cell transplantation (brentuximab vedotin exposure was variable). The study's findings and limits: Significantly greater TCR diversity emerged by C4D1 in CD4+ cells but not CD8+ cells.

This CDR3 spans 13 amino acids. The germline gives CDR1 SEHNR, CDR2 FQNEAQ (reference sequence). V lost 0 bases and J 12 bases, leaving 15 bases between the germline ends. The receptor was derived from a human donor with classical Hodgkin lymphoma. The sample consisted of peripheral blood mononuclear cells (PBMCs), taken before the fourth cycle of nivolumab. The chain recombines TRBV7-9 with TRBJ2-7; a weak D match, TRBD2 (7 bases). CDR3 protein: CASSLAEGGWRYF. The CDR3 region has the DNA TGTGCCAGCAGCTTAGCGGAGGGGGGGTGGCGGTACTTC.